This paragraph covers one T cell receptor (beta chain) sequence. It lacks a known antigen. Within one base of it there is no much larger clone, and no base qualities were kept. The data were taken from a study of cytomegalovirus exposure and HLA in healthy donors (dated by TCRdb to between 2016 and 2019). General notes on the study: An earlier analysis of roughly 500 of the donors reported about 280 Gb of sequence data and 117 million unique TCR beta sequences obtained from roughly 170 million T cells. An early release covering about 600 HLA-typed donors comprised roughly 300 gigabases of sequencing data and around 85 million unique TCR sequences. Of the 300 to 450 genotyped donors, more than 75% were placed in the genetic ancestry cluster associated with self-reported Caucasian donors. The study was designed to test whether signatures of past pathogen exposure could be identified by cataloging public T cell receptors. The study used immunosequencing to profile the T cell repertoires of approximately 640 subjects and linked those repertoires to cytomegalovirus serostatus. A separate validation cohort of about 110 different subjects was used in addition to the approximately 700-subject first cohort. High-throughput TCR immunosequencing, statistical association of individual TCRs with disease status, and machine learning were combined to predict cytomegalovirus infection status. A later analysis re-examined previously published TCR beta repertoires from over 500 donors and added high-resolution HLA genotyping to investigate patterns of TCR occurrence. In the later analysis, no new phenotypic data were used to find candidate immune exposures; instead, reliance was placed on TCR beta sequences and their occurrence across donors. An earlier analysis of approximately 630 of the donors applied high-throughput TCR beta sequencing to assess whether each TCR beta V gene segment acted as functional or pseudogenic. Donor age, sex, ethnicity and CMV serostatus were collected together with the repertoire data. In a later genetic analysis, genome-wide SNP genotypes for about three fifths of the roughly 670 donors were used, and that subset was treated as a discovery cohort. All discovery cohort repertoires had been generated using a single sequencing platform. Both class I and class II loci were covered by HLA typing, at four-digit resolution. The number of typed donors differed by locus: about 620-640 for A, B, C, DRB1 and DQB1; 500 to 550 for DQA1; 606 for DPA1; and roughly 450 for DPB1. Because of strong linkage in the cohort, a few DR-DQ haplotypes were treated as single units for association and clustering. Among around 400 genotyped donors of the cohort, an average of approximately 220,000 unique TCR beta nucleotide sequences was sequenced per donor, of which about 19% were non-productive. Overall study results and their limits: A further reported finding was that TCR beta sequences accurately predicted the HLA-A and HLA-B alleles for most subjects in the first cohort. When HLA alleles, especially DR and DQ, strongly co-occurred, attributing TCR associations to individual alleles was difficult. According to the authors, the approach could potentially be generalized to other disease states and immunological phenotypes. According to a later analysis, TCR association rates differed among HLA loci, with DRB1 alleles showing the most associated TCRs and HLA-C alleles showing the fewest. Approximately 18 rarely observed V segments, including chromosome 9 orphons, were excluded from the earlier analysis of about 600 of the donors because counts were too low. A group of highly shared sequence variants was considered likely to be a technical artifact of the sequencing pipeline. Specific HLA alleles were associated with 15,000 to 20,000 TCR beta sequences at a false discovery rate of 0.05 in a later analysis. A later analysis found that HLA-associated TCR beta chains were more clonally expanded and had lower generation probabilities than equally common non-associated chains. In a later analysis, most CMV-associated TCR beta chains were found to appear HLA-restricted, with HLA associations seemingly driven largely by CMV exposure. In both the original and validation cohorts, the classifier was reported to diagnose cytomegalovirus status with high specificity and sensitivity. A later genetic analysis associated a missense DCLRE1C variant with V-gene and J-gene trimming of TCR beta chains, and an independent cohort replicated the association. In a later genetic analysis, fewer N-insertions in productive TCRs were reported among donors in an Asian-associated ancestry cluster than the roughly 700-donor mean. Most TCR sequences were seen in very few donors, while some public TCRs were found in many individuals. A few of the identified cytomegalovirus-associated TCR beta chains were confirmed in vitro to be specific for cytomegalovirus antigens. According to a later analysis, parvovirus B19, influenza, CMV and Epstein-Barr virus appeared linked to several top co-occurrence clusters. CMV serostatus was the only immune exposure information available for the cohort. This cohort had only TCR beta chains sequenced, and the lack of alpha or paired-chain data limited which features could be detected. Correlated functional status among segregating V segments might reflect linkage disequilibrium, but an unknown experimental factor could not be ruled out. Broadly in line with IMGT annotations, most TCR beta V segments showed up in productive rearrangements about 87% or about 30% of the time in an earlier analysis of 587 of the donors. Roughly uniform sequencing depth across donors was assumed in presence/absence analyses, although this assumption may not hold. A total of 164 TCR beta chains were listed by the study as associated with cytomegalovirus. HLA typing was unavailable for some donors at each locus, so association tests used only the typed subset. Some IMGT-functional V segments, including TRBV6-2 and TRBV6-3, could not be told apart with the 87-base-pair reads, so those segments were excluded.

Libraries were constructed by the immunoSEQ multiplex PCR assay. For the multiplex PCR, a mixture combining 60 forward primers for TCR Vbeta segments and 13 reverse primers for TCR Jbeta segments was used. A multiplex PCR assay on genomic DNA amplified the CDR3 region of rearranged TCR beta genes. On the Illumina HiSeq System, the amplified TCR beta libraries were sequenced as 87-base-pair reads. Under the source paper's analysis protocol: Across the 640 or so repertoires, a later analysis counted tens of millions of unique TCR beta chains, 9.5 million to 13 million of which were shared by at least two donors. To remove PCR and sequencing errors, raw reads were error-corrected and collapsed into unique sequences using a nearest-neighbor algorithm that merged closely related sequences. Alignment of CDR3 sequences to IMGT reference sequences was used to assign V, D and J gene segments. For a sequence to be retained, a match of at least six nucleotides was required to both a V gene segment and a J gene segment. A rearrangement was called productive if the CDR3 had no stop codons and remained in frame with V and J, and every other rearrangement was called non-productive. CDR3 was defined by IMGT convention, running from the second conserved V-encoded cysteine to the conserved J-encoded phenylalanine. The earlier analysis of 587 of the donors excluded sequences that lacked an unambiguous match to a single V gene segment. An earlier analysis of about 600 of the donors called V segments functional above 56.7% productive rearrangements and segregating when the between-donor standard deviation exceeded 5%. A statistical classification framework was built to diagnose cytomegalovirus status from the catalog of TCR beta chain sequences. A later analysis assigned V and J genes by comparing TCR nucleotide sequences with IMGT/GENE-DB human TR gene sequences. Using the TCRdist pipeline, a later analysis assigned CDR3 sequences along with most-parsimonious VDJ recombination scenarios. A later analysis defined each TCR beta chain by its CDR3 amino acid sequence plus V-gene family, and excluded reads lacking a unique V-gene family. A later analysis removed 592 highly shared, low-generation-probability nucleotide sequences to deal with suspected cross-contamination and a sequencing artifact. In a later analysis, a clonal expansion index was calculated for each public chain from normalized within-repertoire ranks of inferred template counts. In a later analysis, generation probabilities were computed with a VDJ recombination model fitted to out-of-frame rearrangements, and the resulting probabilities were checked against IGoR. Hypergeometric tests were used in a later analysis to score TCR-TCR, TCR-HLA and TCR-CMV co-occurrence, with a repertoire-size bias correction applied to the TCR pairs. A later analysis estimated false discovery rates by permuting HLA or CMV assignments 20 times. In a later analysis, co-occurring TCRs were grouped using DBSCAN, and TCRdist sequence similarity was added for clustering within HLA-allele-positive subsets. For co-occurrence clustering, repertoires with fewer than 30,000 or more than 120,000 public chains were excluded, along with five repertoires with anomalous nucleotide sharing. The table comes from immuneACCESS by way of TCRdb, which keeps in-frame sequences with V and J called. Part of the clones is missing from these tables; in studies checked, under half for an unresolved V gene and the rest for unknown reasons. Clonal size and the V and J genes are those of that table, whereas D and trimming came from the DNA. In this sample the table shows about 200,000 clones, roughly 85% of which occur a single time. About 1.7% of the sample goes to the ten largest clones.

CDR1 and CDR2 are drawn from the germline V gene (reference sequence): GTSNPN, SVGIG. The CDR3 numbers 20 residues from cysteine through phenylalanine. The retained sequence is limited to the CDR3, 60 bases, with the frame set at the first base. Ends trimmed: V by 3 bases, J by 1 base; bases unmatched to a gene: 15. In total, fewer than 750 healthy bone marrow donors made up the cohort. All cohort members were sampled while nominally healthy, although unrecorded immune exposures were likely present. The donor was CMV seronegative and belonged to the group of 352 seronegative cohort members. A peripheral blood sample was collected from each donor, and TCR beta sequencing was performed on peripheral blood mononuclear cells. Genomic DNA was extracted from the blood cell samples with the Qiagen DNeasy Blood Extraction Kit.

This clonotype originated in a male donor in good health and CMV-seronegative. Rearrangement joined TRBV30 to TRBJ2-6, with 10 bases matching TRBD1. The sample comprised PBMCs. The sequence in DNA is TGTGCCTGGAGCCTGTCCCTTGACAGGGGGCAAAGGTCTGGGGCCAACGTCCTGACTTTC. This sequence encodes CAWSLSLDRGQRSGANVLTF.